This TCR beta chain was observed in a study of regulatory T cells in long-lasting Graves disease. This clonotype turned up a few times. The TCR beta library used iRepertoire HTBI primers with Arm-PCR amplification of CDR3. TCRdb reanalysed the multiplex PCR reads using MiXCR and keeps one entry per CDR3 protein. The sample holds around 470,000 distinct CDR3 sequences, 13% to 15% seen once. In germline, CDR1 is SEHNR, CDR2 FQNEAQ (reference sequence). Trimming cost V 5 bases and J 3 bases, with 20 bases left between them. The CDR3 loop spans 16 amino acids. Described time point: newly diagnosed GD, antithyroid drugs for less than 3 months. Scientists built the TCR library using RNA that was extracted from PBMCs. The sample was also linked to a second study, of T cells in Graves' hyperthyroidism and ophthalmopathy. As reported in that work: Over 18 months, lack of ophthalmopathy progression marked Graves' hyperthyroidism as stable. Blood also contained most expanded thyroid clonotypes above 0.001.

The genes are TRBV7-9 and TRBJ2-7, with D unresolved. This specimen consisted of peripheral blood mononuclear cells (PBMCs), obtained at new diagnosis, from a patient treated with antithyroid drugs. The source of this sequence is a woman aged 50 to 60 with Graves disease. CDR3 in amino acids: CASSPRVGQPNYEQYF. CDR3 in DNA: TGTGCCAGCAGCCCTAGGGTTGGGCAGCCAAACTACGAGCAGTACTTC.